This TCR beta chain came from a study of OX40 agonist ivuxolimab in advanced cancers. Looking at the study overall: People in dose escalation had one of these cancers: hepatocellular carcinoma, melanoma, renal cell or head and neck cancer. Three patients got partial responses; one had hepatocellular carcinoma and two had cutaneous melanoma. Notes on the study in general: At doses 0.1 to 3.0 mg/kg, CD4+ and CD8+ clones expanded.

Generated by immunoSEQ multiplex PCR, the TCRdb table keeps only in-frame clones and is missing some. The profile covers about 88,000 clones, with around 85% appearing a single time and 3.5% to 4% taken by the ten largest. Trimming took 7 bases from V and 2 from J, leaving 15 bases between them. From germline, CDR1 is MDHEN and CDR2 SYDVKM. The CDR3 contains 14 residues. About this clone: Its specificity is not known.

The sequence was obtained from an adult with an advanced solid tumor such as melanoma, head and neck, liver or kidney cancer. The rearrangement uses TRBV28 and TRBJ2-7, with D possibly matching TRBD2 (6 bases). The material was CD4+ or CD8+ T cells sorted from blood, obtained in a trial of the OX40 agonist ivuxolimab. The CDR3 here is CASTTPGAPYEQYF. In nucleotides, the CDR3 is TGTGCCAGCACCACCCCGGGAGCCCCCTACGAGCAGTACTTC.